The rows below give T cell receptor beta chains drawn from one sample of a study of shared clonotypes between healthy human individuals. The data were produced by immunoSEQ multiplex PCR, yet TCRdb's version contains in-frame clones alone and is incomplete. The sample contains around 2.5 million clones, roughly 93% of which appear only once. Sample: naive CD4+ T cells from PBMCs. These receptor sequences come from a man aged 18 to 29 in good health. Some clones in this sample may be carry-over from other donors' samples. The CDR3 runs from the conserved cysteine through the conserved F or W. A D gene is named only where the DNA matches it firmly. Clone size is shown for a subset of rows, as once, few, many or a class of expanded clone.

TRBV5-1,TRBJ1-1,TRBD1,NA,TGCGCCAGCAGTTGGCAGGGGGACACTGAAGCTTTCTTT,CASSWQGDTEAFF
TRBV6-1,TRBJ1-4,NA,NA,TGTGCCAGCAGTGCCCCAAACAACGAAAAACTGTTTTTT,CASSAPNNEKLFF
TRBV5-4,TRBJ2-7,NA,NA,TGTGCCAGCAGCTTCTACTACGAGCAGTACTTC,CASSFYYEQYF
TRBV9,TRBJ1-1,NA,NA,TGTGCCAGCAGCGTAGCTTCGGTCTGGGCCCCGGGGACTGAAGCTTTCTTT,CASSVASVWAPGTEAFF
TRBV21-1,TRBJ2-1,NA,NA,TGTGCCAGCAGCCTCCGGGACGGGGACAATGAGCAGTTCTTC,CASSLRDGDNEQFF
TRBV5-1,TRBJ2-7,NA,NA,TGCGCCAGCAGCCCCTCTGGGTTTGGAGCCTACGAGCAGTACTTC,CASSPSGFGAYEQYF
TRBV4-1,TRBJ2-2,NA,NA,TGCGCCAGCAGCCGCACACTTAGCTTGAACACCGGGGAGCTGTTTTTT,CASSRTLSLNTGELFF
TRBV7-9,TRBJ1-5,NA,NA,TGTGCCAGCAGCTTAGATGCTGGGCCCCAGCATTTT,CASSLDAGPQHF
TRBV28,TRBJ1-4,TRBD1,NA,TGTGCCAGCAGATACAGGGGAAATGAAAAACTGTTTTTT,CASRYRGNEKLFF
TRBV19,TRBJ2-3,TRBD2,NA,TGTGCCAGTGTCGGGACTAGGCTCGTTTGCTTCTTTTTT,CASVGTRLVCFFF
TRBV2,TRBJ1-1,NA,NA,TGTGCCAGCAGTGACGGGCAGGCGGACACTGAAGCTTTCTTT,CASSDGQADTEAFF
TRBV7-2,TRBJ1-2,TRBD1,once,TGTGCCAGCAGCTACTCTCGGACAGGGCCGGGCTATGGCTACACCTTC,CASSYSRTGPGYGYTF
TRBV27,TRBJ1-1,TRBD1,NA,TGTGCCAGCAGTTTAAGGGGGCGGGGCACTGAAGCTTTCTTT,CASSLRGRGTEAFF
TRBV4-1,TRBJ2-5,NA,NA,TGCGCCAGCAGCCAATTGAGGTCGCTCGAGACCCAGTACTTC,CASSQLRSLETQYF
TRBV7-9,TRBJ2-1,TRBD2,NA,TGTGCCAGCAGCCCCCTAGCGGGAGGCGCCTACAATGAGCAGTTCTTC,CASSPLAGGAYNEQFF
TRBV28,TRBJ1-1,NA,few,TGTGCCGTCCGGATGATCGCTGAAGCTTTCTTT,CAVRMIAEAFF
TRBV23-1,TRBJ2-3,NA,NA,TGCGCCAGCACTCCCCAGGCGTCTGGAGATACGCAGTATTTT,CASTPQASGDTQYF
TRBV28,TRBJ1-2,TRBD1,NA,TGTGCCAGCAGACCGCGCGGCAGGGGGAACTATGGCTACACCTTC,CASRPRGRGNYGYTF
TRBV30,TRBJ2-7,TRBD2,NA,TGTGCCTTCAGAACCCGGACTAGCGGATCGGCCTACGAGCAGTACTTC,CAFRTRTSGSAYEQYF
TRBV27,TRBJ2-2,TRBD2,NA,TGTGCCAGCAGTCGACTAGCGAGCGGGGAGCTGTTTTTT,CASSRLASGELFF
TRBV18,TRBJ1-1,TRBD1,NA,TGTGCCAGCTCACCACCGGGACAGGGGAAAGGAGCTTTCTTT,CASSPPGQGKGAFF
TRBV6-5,TRBJ2-7,NA,NA,TGTGCCAGCTTGGAGAGTCGTTGGAGCGACCACGAGCAGTACTTC,CASLESRWSDHEQYF
TRBV28,TRBJ1-4,NA,NA,TGTGCCAGCAGCTTGGGGGGGACTAATGAAAAACTGTTTTTT,CASSLGGTNEKLFF
TRBV14,TRBJ2-7,NA,NA,TGTGCCAGCAGCCAGGGGACATCCCGTACCTACGAGCAGTACTTC,CASSQGTSRTYEQYF
TRBV5-1,TRBJ1-5,TRBD1,NA,TGCGCCAGCAGCCCCGGGACAGGGTTTTATCAGCCCCAGCATTTT,CASSPGTGFYQPQHF
TRBV9,TRBJ1-1,NA,NA,TGTGCCAGCAGCGTAGACCCGAGAAACACTGAAGCTTTCTTT,CASSVDPRNTEAFF
TRBV7-3,TRBJ2-7,NA,NA,TGTGCCAGCAGCTTTACCAGCGGGCGCGAGCAGTACTTC,CASSFTSGREQYF
TRBV5-1,TRBJ1-4,NA,NA,TGCGCCAGCAGATGGACGTCAACTAATGAAAAACTGTTTTTT,CASRWTSTNEKLFF
TRBV28,TRBJ1-1,NA,NA,TGTGCCAGCAGCCCCGGACATCACGGTGAAGCTTTCTTT,CASSPGHHGEAFF
TRBV7-3,TRBJ2-5,NA,NA,TGTGCCAGCAGCATTTACCCCGGGGAGACCCAGTACTTC,CASSIYPGETQYF
TRBV25-1,TRBJ2-1,NA,few,TGTGCCAGCAGTGGCTTCTGGGAGCAGTTCTTC,CASSGFWEQFF
TRBV9,TRBJ2-1,TRBD2,NA,TGTGCCAGCAGCGGCCCGAGCGGGAGAGGCTCCTACAATGAGCAGTTCTTC,CASSGPSGRGSYNEQFF
TRBV5-4,TRBJ2-2,TRBD2,NA,TGTGCCAGCAGCTTAAGGAGCGGGAGGGCCGGGGAGCTGTTTTTT,CASSLRSGRAGELFF
TRBV7-2,TRBJ2-2,NA,NA,TGTGCCAGCAGCTTAGTGGGGGGCGCTAAGATCGGGGAGCTGTTTTTT,CASSLVGGAKIGELFF
TRBV4-1,TRBJ1-4,NA,NA,TGCGCCAGCAGCCAAGTAGTGGGCCCAAGAGGGGAAAAACTGTTTTTT,CASSQVVGPRGEKLFF
TRBV9,TRBJ2-5,NA,NA,TGTGCCAGCAGCGTAGGCTGGGTGGAGACCCAGTACTTC,CASSVGWVETQYF
TRBV29-1,TRBJ2-5,TRBD1,NA,TGCAGCGTTCTGGTCAGGGGGCTGGAAGAGACCCAGTACTTC,CSVLVRGLEETQYF
TRBV28,TRBJ1-3,NA,once,TGTGCCAGCAGTTTGCCCCCGGGACGCGGAAACACCATATATTTT,CASSLPPGRGNTIYF
TRBV11-3,TRBJ2-2,NA,NA,TGTGCCAGCAGCTTAGATAGTTCGGGGCAGCTGTTTTTT,CASSLDSSGQLFF
TRBV29-1,TRBJ2-5,TRBD1,NA,TGCAGCGTCGTGGGCAGGGGGGAGACCCAGTACTTC,CSVVGRGETQYF
TRBV28,TRBJ1-6,NA,once,TGTGCCAGCAGCATTTACCGCAGGGGTTCTTCACCCCTCCACTTT,CASSIYRRGSSPLHF
TRBV30,TRBJ1-6,NA,NA,TGTGCCTGGAGTGTACGGGGAAATTCACCCCTCCACTTT,CAWSVRGNSPLHF
TRBV6-1,TRBJ2-6,NA,once,TGTGCCAGCAGTAACAGGAACTCTGGGGCCAACGTCCTGACTTTC,CASSNRNSGANVLTF
TRBV30,TRBJ2-7,TRBD2,NA,TGTGCCTGGAGTCCTATGGGACTACAGTACGAGCAGTACTTC,CAWSPMGLQYEQYF
TRBV10-1,TRBJ2-1,TRBD2,NA,TGCGCCAGCAGTGACAGCGGGAGGGCCAATGAGCAGTTCTTC,CASSDSGRANEQFF
TRBV5-1,TRBJ2-7,TRBD2,once,TGCGCCAGCAGCCCAATAGCGGGAGGGCCGAACGAGCAGTACTTC,CASSPIAGGPNEQYF
TRBV28,TRBJ1-3,NA,NA,TGTGCCAGCAGTTTGGTGGACACCATATATTTT,CASSLVDTIYF
TRBV6-1,TRBJ1-2,NA,NA,TGTGCCAGCCGGGCGGGCCCCTATGGCTACACCTTC,CASRAGPYGYTF
TRBV28,TRBJ2-4,TRBD1,NA,TGTGCCAGCAGCTGGACAGGGGGTGGAAACATTCAGTACTTC,CASSWTGGGNIQYF